The rows below give T cell receptor beta chains drawn from one sample of a study of blood T cell repertoires in COVID-19. This table comes from immunoSEQ multiplex PCR, and its TCRdb copy is limited to in-frame clones, with some not included. The data hold some 350,000 clones, with 80% to 90% observed a single time. Material for sequencing was PBMCs or T cells enriched from blood (not recorded which). Receptor source: a man in his late teens or twenties who had recovered from COVID-19. Both conserved end residues are part of each CDR3. The order of the fields is clone size, D gene, V gene, J gene, CDR3 DNA, CDR3 protein. The D gene is left open where the match is weak. A row's size may be missing; if present it is once, few, many or a size class.

-	-	TRBV1	TRBJ2-3	TGCACCAGCAGCCAAGACGAGATGACTAGCGGGGTAATCACAGATACGCAGTATTTT	CTSSQDEMTSGVITDTQYF
once	TRBD1	TRBV4-1	TRBJ1-1	TGCGCCAGCAGCCAACTTCCAGGGGGCGCCAGGGCTTTCTTT	CASSQLPGGARAFF
-	-	TRBV6-2/TRBV6-3	TRBJ1-2	TGTGCCAGCAGTTACCGGGTTCTTTCCGATGGCTACACCTTC	CASSYRVLSDGYTF
once	TRBD1	TRBV7-2	TRBJ1-2	TGTGCCAGCAGGCCGGCCGGGACAGGGATCACCTATGGCTACACCTTC	CASRPAGTGITYGYTF
-	-	TRBV19	TRBJ1-3	TGTGCCAGCCGACCAGGGGTATTTGGAAACACCATATATTTT	CASRPGVFGNTIYF
-	-	TRBV12-3/TRBV12-4	TRBJ1-2	TGTGCCAGCAACCCAACAGGGACCGACGGCTACACCTTC	CASNPTGTDGYTF
-	TRBD1	TRBV12-3/TRBV12-4	TRBJ1-2	TGTGCCAGCAGTATCGGGACAGGGTATGGCTACACCTTC	CASSIGTGYGYTF
-	-	TRBV28	TRBJ1-5	TGTGCCAGCAGGGGTGGGCAGCAGCCCCAGCATTTT	CASRGGQQPQHF
-	TRBD1	TRBV2	TRBJ1-2	TGTGCCAGCAGTGGGACTACAGGGGATCCATACAGGAACTATGGCTACACCTTC	CASSGTTGDPYRNYGYTF
few	TRBD1	TRBV6-4	TRBJ2-3	TGTGCCAGCAGCGTAGGGGGCGAGACAGATACGCAGTATTTT	CASSVGGETDTQYF
-	-	TRBV9	TRBJ2-1	TGTGCCAGCAGCGCCGACTACGGTGAGCAGTTCTTC	CASSADYGEQFF
-	-	TRBV5-4	TRBJ2-5	TGTGCCAGCAGCTTGTCGGTGGGCGACCAAGAGACCCAGTACTTC	CASSLSVGDQETQYF
-	TRBD1	TRBV5-1	TRBJ2-7	TGCGCCAGCAGCTCGGGACAGGAACCCTACGAGCAGTACTTC	CASSSGQEPYEQYF
-	TRBD1	TRBV28	TRBJ1-5	TGTGCCAGCGGACAGGGCAATCAGCCCCAGCATTTT	CASGQGNQPQHF
-	-	TRBV4-1	TRBJ1-5	TGCGCCAGCAGCCCGAAACAGGTAACGAGCAATCAGCCCCAGCATTTT	CASSPKQVTSNQPQHF
-	TRBD1	TRBV27	TRBJ2-3	TGTGCCAGCAGTTGGGGACAGAGCACAGATACGCAGTATTTT	CASSWGQSTDTQYF
-	-	TRBV28	TRBJ1-5	TGTGCCAGCAGTTTATCAGGATATAATCAGCCCCAGCATTTT	CASSLSGYNQPQHF
once	-	TRBV18	TRBJ1-2	TGTGCCAGCTCACAGACTTCAGGGGAGGGCTATGGCTACACCTTC	CASSQTSGEGYGYTF
-	-	TRBV7-2	TRBJ2-1	TGTGCCAGCAGCTTAAAAGGTAGGGGGGGGAGAAATGAGCAGTTCTTC	CASSLKGRGGRNEQFF
-	TRBD2	TRBV23-1	TRBJ2-3	TGCGCCAGCAGTCCCGGGACTAGCGCGGATACGCAGTATTTT	CASSPGTSADTQYF
-	-	TRBV6-5	TRBJ2-7	TGTGCCTGCATAAGACAGGATCTCTCACACGAGCAGTACTTC	CACIRQDLSHEQYF
once	-	TRBV25-1	TRBJ1-4	TGTGCCAGCAGCCCTCGCCCTGCGACTAATGAAAAACTGTTTTTT	CASSPRPATNEKLFF
-	-	TRBV5-1	TRBJ1-1	TGCGCCAGCAGCTTGGGTGGCAGGGAGGCGGCTTTCTTT	CASSLGGREAAFF
-	TRBD1	TRBV29-1	TRBJ1-2	TGCAGCGTCGCCGGGACAGATCAATATGGCTACACCTTC	CSVAGTDQYGYTF
-	TRBD2	TRBV7-2	TRBJ2-5	TGTGCCAGCAGCTTAGTACTACGGGGGGGCCGGTTGGGTGTGACCCAGTACTTC	CASSLVLRGGRLGVTQYF
-	TRBD1	TRBV27	TRBJ2-2	TGTGCCAGCAGTATCCGGGACAGGGAAGGCACCGGGGAGCTGTTTTTT	CASSIRDREGTGELFF
once	TRBD1	TRBV18	TRBJ2-7	TGTGCCAGCTCCCCAGGACAGGCTTCGTATGAGCAGTACTTC	CASSPGQASYEQYF
-	TRBD1	TRBV30	TRBJ1-5	TGTGCCTGGAGTCCACCCCTGGACAGGGGAAATCAGCCCCAGCATTTT	CAWSPPLDRGNQPQHF
-	-	TRBV3-1/TRBV3-2	TRBJ1-4	TGTGCCAGCAGCCCCCAGACAGGATATAATGAAAAACTGTTTTTT	CASSPQTGYNEKLFF